This is a list of T cell receptor beta chains from one sample in a study of T-cell reconstitution after alpha-beta-depleted transplantation in children. TCRdb fed the PCR reads into MiXCR, producing one record per CDR3 protein. Here the sample spans 400,000 to 500,000 distinct CDR3 sequences, about a tenth being singletons. The input for sequencing was PBMCs from the stem cell graft donor, taken from the stem cell graft. These TCRs come from a human donor who donated a stem cell graft to a child with acute myeloid leukemia. Both conserved end residues are part of each CDR3. D genes are given only for firm matches. Where a row states a size, it is once, few, many or the class of an expanded clone; other rows omit it.

CDR3nt	CDR3aa	v_gene	j_gene	abundance	len	d_gene
TGTGCCAGCAGCACACAACTCGCGAACACCGGGGAGCTGTTTTTT	CASSTQLANTGELFF	TRBV7-9	TRBJ2-2	.	15	.
TGTGCCAGCAACCCTAGCGGGGTCGGGGAGCTGTTTTTT	CASNPSGVGELFF	TRBV12-3/TRBV12-4	TRBJ2-2	.	13	TRBD2
TGTGCCAGCAGTTCACCGGGACCCCCCCGGCCAGACGCGAACACCGGGGAGCTGTTTTTT	CASSSPGPPRPDANTGELFF	TRBV6-2/TRBV6-3	TRBJ2-2	few	20	.
TGTGCCACCCAGACAGGGGGCTGGGGGGACAATGAGCAGTTCTTC	CATQTGGWGDNEQFF	TRBV25-1	TRBJ2-1	many	15	TRBD1
TGTGCCAGCAGCTTAACGAAGGGATTGAACACTGAAGCTTTCTTT	CASSLTKGLNTEAFF	TRBV7-3	TRBJ1-1	many	15	.
TGCAGCGTTGGGGTGGGACAGGGAACCGATACGCAGTATTTT	CSVGVGQGTDTQYF	TRBV29-1	TRBJ2-3	many	14	TRBD1
TGTGCCAGCAGTTTAGGTCAGGTGGATCAGCATTTT	CASSLGQVDQHF	TRBV12-3/TRBV12-4	TRBJ1-5	.	12	.
TGTGCCAGCAGTCGCGTGGGGGGCGGGAGCTCCGGGGAGCTGTTTTTT	CASSRVGGGSSGELFF	TRBV12-3/TRBV12-4	TRBJ2-2	few	16	.
TGCAGTGCTAGACAGGGACCAGATACGCAGTATTTT	CSARQGPDTQYF	TRBV20-1	TRBJ2-3	few	12	.
TGTGCCAGCAGCCTTACACAGGGCACTGAAGCTTTCTTT	CASSLTQGTEAFF	TRBV12-3/TRBV12-4	TRBJ1-1	few	13	.
TGTGCCAGCAGCCACGCATCAGAGGGACTCTGGGTATCCGGGGAGCTGTTTTTT	CASSHASEGLWVSGELFF	TRBV5-6	TRBJ2-2	few	18	.
TGCAGTGCTCCCGGGACAGCGGTGGAAGCTTTCTTT	CSAPGTAVEAFF	TRBV20-1	TRBJ1-1	few	12	TRBD1
TGTGCCATCAGTGAACAACAGGGTAGGATCCATGGCTACACCTTC	CAISEQQGRIHGYTF	TRBV10-3	TRBJ1-2	.	15	.
TGTGCCAGCAGCGAAAGGACTAGCGGACGAGATACGCAGTATTTT	CASSERTSGRDTQYF	TRBV6-1	TRBJ2-3	few	15	TRBD2
TGTGCCAGCAGCCTCGGGACTAGCCCCAGCACAGATACGCAGTATTTT	CASSLGTSPSTDTQYF	TRBV11-1	TRBJ2-3	few	16	TRBD2
TGCAGCGTTGCTGTAGGAGGGAATGAGCAGTTCTTC	CSVAVGGNEQFF	TRBV29-1	TRBJ2-1	.	12	.
TGTGCCAGCAGCGTTACCGCCGGGACATCCGGCACAGATACGCAGTATTTT	CASSVTAGTSGTDTQYF	TRBV9	TRBJ2-3	many	17	.
TGTGCCAGCAGCGTAGATGGGGGTTCCTACGAGCAGTACTTC	CASSVDGGSYEQYF	TRBV9	TRBJ2-7	.	14	.
TGTGCCAGCAATCCAGGGCGGGTAAACACCATATATTTT	CASNPGRVNTIYF	TRBV12-3/TRBV12-4	TRBJ1-3	.	13	.
TGTGCCAGCAGCACCCTGAGAAGGGGGGGAGAGACCCAGTACTTC	CASSTLRRGGETQYF	TRBV7-9	TRBJ2-5	few	15	.
TGCGCCAGCAGTGAGTCGTCGGATCAGCGGACTAGCACAGATACGCAGTATTTT	CASSESSDQRTSTDTQYF	TRBV10-2	TRBJ2-3	.	18	.
TGTGCCAGCAGCACAAGGACTAGCGGGATGGTTTCGGATACGCAGTATTTT	CASSTRTSGMVSDTQYF	TRBV11-1	TRBJ2-3	few	17	TRBD2
TGTGCCAGCAGCCAAGGAGGGAGGGGGACCTCTGGGGCCAACGTCCTGACTTTC	CASSQGGRGTSGANVLTF	TRBV4-2	TRBJ2-6	.	18	.
TGTGCCAGCCCTAGGGCGGGGGGGCCCGCCGGGGAGCTGTTTTTT	CASPRAGGPAGELFF	TRBV7-9	TRBJ2-2	.	15	TRBD2
TGTGCCAGCGGGGGGATCCACAGCAGCGGCGATTCACCCCTCCACTTT	CASGGIHSSGDSPLHF	TRBV12-3/TRBV12-4	TRBJ1-6	once	16	.
TGCGCCAGCAGCCAAGACCGGGGATACGAGCGGTACTTC	CASSQDRGYERYF	TRBV4-3	TRBJ2-7	once	13	.
TGTGCCAGCAACTTCGACAGCTATAGCAATCAGCCCCAGCATTTT	CASNFDSYSNQPQHF	TRBV5-8	TRBJ1-5	.	15	.
TGCGCCAGCAGCACAGGGCTAACCAACACTGAAGCTTTCTTT	CASSTGLTNTEAFF	TRBV5-1	TRBJ1-1	few	14	.
TGTGCCAGCAGTGGAAATAGCGGGGAAGAGACCCAGTACTTC	CASSGNSGEETQYF	TRBV7-2	TRBJ2-5	many	14	TRBD2